This T cell receptor beta chain is drawn from a study of shared clonotypes between healthy human individuals. The study, taken as a whole, reports: Only blood was sampled, and tissue TCR repertoires likely differ from blood ones. Shared across a few donors were 4% to 6% of the naive CD4 clonotypes. Represented genetic and exposure-history diversity was restricted by having few donors.

With regard to this clone: No antigen is known for it.

The V and J ends lost 2 bases and 1 base, in that order; junction bases with no gene match: 20. Germline loops: CDR1 KGHSH, CDR2 LQKENI. The CDR3 is 21 amino acids. Clones were sequenced by immunoSEQ multiplex PCR, and TCRdb holds only the in-frame ones, with some missing. The data hold around 990,000 clones, with 70% to 85% observed a single time. This rearrangement joins TRBV18 to TRBJ1-1; 9 bases are a match to TRBD1. The receptor was isolated from a man in his late teens or twenties in good health. Some clones in this sample may be carry-over from other donors' samples. The sample taken for sequencing was memory CD4+ T cells from PBMCs. Specified subset: CD45RA-negative fraction. CDR3 in amino acids: CASSPRSGLDRGSLQNTEAFF. The CDR3 DNA follows: TGTGCCAGCTCACCAAGATCCGGGTTGGACAGGGGTTCCCTCCAGAACACTGAAGCTTTCTTT. Together with reference TRBV18 and TRBJ1-1, the CDR3 gives the full variable domain: NAGVMQNPRHLVRRRGQEARLRCSPMKGHSHVYWYRQLPEEGLKFMVYLQKENIIDESGMPKERFSAEFPKEGPSILRIQQVVRGDSAAYFCASSPRSGLDRGSLQNTEAFFGQGTRLTVV.